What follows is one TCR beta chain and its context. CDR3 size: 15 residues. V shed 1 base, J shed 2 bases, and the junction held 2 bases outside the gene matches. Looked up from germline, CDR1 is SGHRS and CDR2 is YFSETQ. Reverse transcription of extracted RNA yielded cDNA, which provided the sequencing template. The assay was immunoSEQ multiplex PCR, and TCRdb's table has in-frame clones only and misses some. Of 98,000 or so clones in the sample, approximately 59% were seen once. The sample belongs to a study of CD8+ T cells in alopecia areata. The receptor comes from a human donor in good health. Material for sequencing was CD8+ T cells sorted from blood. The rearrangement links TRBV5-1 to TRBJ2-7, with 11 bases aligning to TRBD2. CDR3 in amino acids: CASSLTSGGTYEQYF. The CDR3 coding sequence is TGCGCCAGCAGCTTGACTAGCGGGGGAACCTACGAGCAGTACTTC.